The sequence of this T cell receptor beta chain was determined in a study of T cells in localized non-small cell lung cancer. Study-level results: Multi-region tumor sequencing was not done, so intratumor heterogeneity could not be excluded. Adjacent lung had a median roughly 58 of the 100 largest tumor clones.

A note on this clone: Its antigen is still unknown.

TCRdb's copy holds only in-frame clones and misses some; the assay was immunoSEQ multiplex PCR. The table lists approximately 30,000 clones, roughly 86% of them singletons, with around 4.2% in the top ten. The CDR3 contains 14 residues. Germline V gives CDR1 SGHVS, CDR2 FNYEAQ. Trimming at V came to 3 bases and at J to 3 bases, leaving 1 base not matched to a gene. J is TRBJ2-7 and V is TRBV7-6, with 11 nucleotides matching TRBD1. This sample comprised peripheral blood, obtained before any cancer treatment. This TCR came from a woman aged 35 to 75 with stage I lung adenocarcinoma. The CDR3: CASSFGTGGYEQYF. DNA for the CDR3: TGTGCCAGCAGCTTTGGGACAGGGGGCTACGAGCAGTACTTC.